One sample yielded the 22 T cell receptor beta chains listed below, sequenced in a study of long-term antiretroviral therapy in people with HIV. Run at survey level, the immunoSEQ assay was version v3.0. TCRdb keeps only in-frame clones here, not all; method: immunoSEQ multiplex PCR. The sample shows about 20,000 clones, about 78% of them seen only once. The specimen comprised unsorted PBMCs, sampled 2.9 years after starting antiretroviral therapy. These receptors were obtained from a woman aged 30 to 39 with HIV.

This clone was picked up a small number of times. The chain combines TRBV30 with TRBJ2-7; D is perhaps TRBD1 (5 bases). V lost 1 base and J 3 bases, leaving 7 bases between the germline ends. The CDR3 extends over 12 amino acids. CDR1 and CDR2 (germline): GTSNPN, SVGIG (reference sequence). DNA for the CDR3: TGTGCCTGGAGTGCTGACAGCTACGAGCAGTACGTC. Translating it yields CAWSADSYEQYV.

The rearrangement joins TRBV19 to TRBJ1-3; 7 bases line up with TRBD1. CDR1 is LNHDA and CDR2 is SQIVND in the germline V gene (reference sequence). The length of the CDR3 is 15 residues. V shed 4 bases, J shed 2 bases, and the junction held 5 bases outside the gene matches. The CDR3 DNA reads TGTGCCAGTAGTAAGGAAACAGGGGCTGGAAACACCATATATTTT. Residues: CASSKETGAGNTIYF.

The gene calls are TRBV18 and TRBJ1-1, with 7 bases fitting TRBD1. The germline CDR1 and CDR2 sequences are KGHSH and LQKENI. The CDR3 has 13 amino acids. J lost 7 bases, V lost 6 bases, and 8 bases had no gene match. The CDR3 DNA reads as TGTGCCAGCTCCCTGGGGACAGACCTTGAAGCTTTCTTT. It yields the protein CASSLGTDLEAFF.

This clone was counted a few times. The chain employs TRBV19 and TRBJ1-2, with a possible D match to TRBD1 (6 bases). CDR1 LNHDA and CDR2 SQIVND come from the germline V gene (reference sequence). Trimming took off 6 bases at V and 3 bases at J, with 11 bases between the two ends. The CDR3 covers 13 residues. Here the CDR3 DNA reads TGTGCCAGTAGCATTGGACAGTACTATGGCTACACCTTC. Protein sequence: CASSIGQYYGYTF. Based on the CDR3 plus reference TRBV19 and TRBJ1-2, the full variable domain is DGGITQSPKYLFRKEGQNVTLSCEQNLNHDAMYWYRQDPGQGLRLIYYSQIVNDFQKGDIAEGYSVSREKKESFPLTVTSAQKNPTAFYLCASSIGQYYGYTFGSGTRLTVV.

This clone was detected a few times. The chain joins TRBV4-2 to TRBJ2-3, with D possibly being TRBD2 (6 bases). The CDR3 totals 15 residues. Germline CDR1 is LGHNA and CDR2 is YNFKEQ. Deletions cut 6 bases from V and 7 bases from J, with 20 bases between. The CDR3 DNA follows: TGTGCCAGCAGTTCCTTAGCGGACCCTACTTATACGCAGTATTTT. Its translation: CASSSLADPTYTQYF.

The rearrangement uses TRBV5-8 and TRBJ2-7; 9 bases are a match to TRBD1. Germline values: CDR1 SGHTS, CDR2 YDEGEE. J gave up 6 bases and V 4 bases, and 2 bases lay outside the gene matches. The CDR3 contains 12 residues. CDR3 sequence: CASSPTGGEQYV. CDR3 nucleotide sequence: TGTGCCAGCAGCCCGACAGGGGGCGAGCAGTACGTC.

This rearrangement joins TRBV10-3 to TRBJ2-5, with 8 bases that match TRBD2. The CDR3 totals 13 residues. Germline V gives CDR1 ENHRY, CDR2 SYGVKD. V trimming: 0 bases; J trimming: 9 bases; junction bases outside the gene matches: 3. The CDR3 nucleotides read TGTGCCATCAGTGAGTCAACGGGGGGGCCCCAGTACTTC. Translated, it gives CAISESTGGPQYF.

V is TRBV7-9 and J is TRBJ2-3; 10 bases map to TRBD2. Losses at the gene ends were 5 bases for V and 0 bases for J; bases not matched to a gene: 5. Germline V gene sequence: CDR1 SEHNR, CDR2 FQNEAQ (reference sequence). CDR3 length: 16 residues. For the CDR3, the DNA is TGTGCCAGCAGCCCTATACTAGCGGGGAGCACAGATACGCAGTATTTT. Amino acid sequence: CASSPILAGSTDTQYF.

The count of this clone is one. The chain uses TRBV28 and TRBJ2-1, with 11 bases fitting TRBD2. In germline, CDR1 is MDHEN, CDR2 SYDVKM. V was clipped by 3 bases and J by 12 bases; unmatched bases: 4. This CDR3 is built from 13 residues. DNA of the CDR3: TGTGCCAGCAGTTTGACTAGCGGGAATTCGCAGTTCTTC. Protein: CASSLTSGNSQFF. The full variable domain, its missing parts supplied by reference TRBV28 and TRBJ2-1, is DVKVTQSSRYLVKRTGEKVFLECVQDMDHENMFWYRQDPGLGLRLIYFSYDVKMKEKGDIPEGYSVSREKKERFSLILESASTNQTSMYLCASSLTSGNSQFFGPGTRLTVL.

This clone showed up just a few times. Written as DNA, the CDR3 is TGCGCCAGCAGCTTGGACGGGACAGTCTACAATGAGCAGTTCTTC. This gives the protein CASSLDGTVYNEQFF. This sequence joins TRBV5-1 and TRBJ2-1; the match to TRBD1 covers 7 bases. Germline trimming cut 0 bases from V and 3 bases from J; bases unmatched to any gene: 3. This CDR3 contains 15 residues. The V gene's germline CDR1 is SGHRS and CDR2 YFSETQ.

The chain carries TRBV11-2 and TRBJ1-2, with D possibly being TRBD1 (5 bases). This CDR3 has 15 amino acids. Germline V gives CDR1 SGHAT, CDR2 FQNNGV. V lost 1 base and J lost 4, with 13 bases in between. In DNA, the CDR3 is TGTGCCAGCAGCTTAGTTGAGGGGTCTACCTATGGCTACACCTTC. Translation gives CASSLVEGSTYGYTF.

The chain couples TRBV7-2 to TRBJ1-5, with 8 bases aligning to TRBD1. CDR1 SGHTA and CDR2 FQGNSA come from the germline V gene. V dropped 5 bases and J dropped 10; count of bases not matched to a gene: 13. CDR3 length: 15 residues. The CDR3 nucleotides read TGTGCCAGCAGCCTCCAGGGGGCGGCGGTCGGACCCCAGCATTTT. It is translated as CASSLQGAAVGPQHF.

This clone was seen a few times. The J gene is TRBJ1-2, the V gene TRBV5-7, with 8 nucleotides matching TRBD1. TRBV5-7 is treated as an ORF (open reading frame) with a function not yet certain. This CDR3 has 15 residues. The V gene end was trimmed by 1 base and the J gene end by 5 bases; junction bases not matched to a gene: 7. CDR3 sequence (DNA): TGTGCCAGCAGCTTGTATGGGACAGGAAGATATGGCTACACCTTC. Amino acid sequence: CASSLYGTGRYGYTF.

The chain recombines TRBV5-5 with TRBJ2-1, with D possibly matching TRBD2 (5 bases). The CDR3 runs 15 residues. V was shortened by 0 bases and J by 0 bases, with 7 bases between the two germline ends. Germline V gives CDR1 SGHKS, CDR2 YYEKEE (reference sequence). The CDR3 nucleotides are TGTGCCAGCAGCTTGGTGGGGAGCTCCTACAATGAGCAGTTCTTC. Its translation is CASSLVGSSYNEQFF.

This clone appeared a few times. The chain recombines TRBV5-1 with TRBJ1-2; the D is unclear. V lost 5 bases and J lost 8, with 19 bases in between. This CDR3 spans 14 amino acids. CDR1 and CDR2 (germline): SGHRS, YFSETQ. The CDR3 sequence: CASRGGGGSGGYTF. In DNA form, the CDR3 reads TGCGCCAGCAGGGGCGGAGGAGGGTCTGGGGGCTACACCTTC.

The rearrangement uses TRBV28 and TRBJ2-5; D is unresolved. Trimming removed 3 bases at V and 5 bases at J, with 13 bases between. CDR1 and CDR2 from the germline V gene are MDHEN and SYDVKM. CDR3 length equals 14 residues. CDR3 protein: CASSFRHRRETQYF. The CDR3 nucleotides are TGTGCCAGCAGTTTTCGGCACCGGCGTGAGACCCAGTACTTC.

This clone was recorded once. The chain uses TRBV2 and TRBJ2-5, with TRBD2 matching 11 bases. The trim removed 3 bases at V and 5 bases at J, leaving 5 bases unmatched. This CDR3 region has 15 residues. From germline, CDR1 is SNHLY and CDR2 FYNNEI. The chain's CDR3 is CASSDSGGVGETQYF. In DNA, the CDR3 is TGTGCCAGCAGTGATAGCGGGGGGGTCGGTGAGACCCAGTACTTC.

The genes are TRBV20-1 and TRBJ1-1; D unclear. This CDR3 is 10 amino acids long. Germline assignment: CDR1 DFQATT and CDR2 SNEGSKA (reference sequence). Trimming took off 4 bases at V and 6 bases at J, with 6 bases between the two ends. CDR3 nucleotide sequence: TGCAGTGCTACCTATGCTGAAGCTTTCTTT. Its translation: CSATYAEAFF.

This chain uses TRBV7-2 with TRBJ1-1; D possibly corresponds to TRBD1 (6 bases). Germline V CDR1 and CDR2: SGHTA, FQGNSA. The V end lost 2 bases, the J end lost 4 bases, and 11 bases lay between the germline ends. The CDR3 contains 14 residues. Here the CDR3 reads CASSLRGGSTEAFF. In DNA, the CDR3 is TGTGCCAGCAGCTTACGTGGGGGCTCCACTGAAGCTTTCTTT.

The sample holds a few counts of this clone. The identical CDR3 is also encoded by other nucleotide sequences in the sample. Here the CDR3 reads CASSPPIGRNTEAFF. CDR3 nucleotides: TGTGCCAGCTCACCACCGATCGGGAGGAACACTGAAGCTTTCTTT. The chain links TRBV18 to TRBJ1-1, with D hard to call. Trimming removed 0 bases at V and 1 base at J, with 9 bases between. The CDR3 is 15 amino acids. Per germline, CDR1 KGHSH and CDR2 LQKENI.

V and J are TRBV5-1 and TRBJ1-2; D ambiguous. Germline V gene sequence: CDR1 SGHRS, CDR2 YFSETQ. V shed 1 base and J shed 0 bases, with 7 bases lying between them. This CDR3 has 14 residues. In DNA, the CDR3 is TGCGCCAGCAGCTTGCCAAGTCCTAACTATGGCTACACCTTC. Its protein product is CASSLPSPNYGYTF.

The gene calls are TRBV5-5 and TRBJ2-7; TRBD1 matches 7 bases. From germline, CDR1 is SGHKS and CDR2 YYEKEE (reference sequence). Unmatched junction bases numbered 16, after V lost 4 bases and J lost 0 bases. The CDR3 spans 18 residues. The DNA for the CDR3 is TGTGCCAGCAGCCTGGCTCCCGGGACAGCCCTATTCTCCTACGAGCAGTACTTC. Its translation: CASSLAPGTALFSYEQYF.